This T cell receptor (beta chain) was sequenced for a study of cytomegalovirus exposure and HLA in healthy donors. Findings and caveats of the study: Whilst most TCR sequences proved rare, a subset of public TCRs occurred across many donors. Later on, a genetic analysis was performed. It linked a missense variant in DCLRE1C with V- and J-gene trimming of TCR beta.

There are a few counts of this clone. The antigen remains undetermined. PCR used 60 Vbeta primers and 13 Jbeta primers. Data came from immunoSEQ multiplex PCR; TCRdb stores just in-frame clones and leaves some out. The sample consists of 100,000 to 150,000 clones, over 70% of them appearing once. Germline CDR1 and CDR2: SNHLY and FYNNEI. V lost 3 bases and J lost 0, with 9 bases in between. The CDR3 runs 16 residues. The sequenced sample consisted of PBMCs. The V and J genes are TRBV2 and TRBJ2-6; the D is unclear. The sequence was collected from a woman aged 40 to 49 in good health and CMV-seronegative. CDR3 in amino acids: CASSEIRFSGANVLTF. CDR3 bases: TGTGCCAGCAGTGAGATCAGGTTCTCTGGGGCCAACGTCCTGACTTTC.